Each of the 27 T cell receptor beta chains below was sequenced from the same sample in a study of OX40 agonist ivuxolimab in advanced cancers. Measured with immunoSEQ multiplex PCR; TCRdb has only the in-frame clones, and not every one. The sample lists roughly 18,000 clones, about four fifths seen once, with 2% to 2.5% in the top ten. This specimen consisted of CD4+ or CD8+ T cells sorted from blood, obtained in a trial of the OX40 agonist ivuxolimab. These receptor sequences come from an adult with an advanced solid tumor such as melanoma, head and neck, liver or kidney cancer.

This sequence joins TRBV29-1 and TRBJ2-5; D remains unclear. This CDR3 contains 13 residues. Germline-derived CDR1 and CDR2 are SQVTM and ANQGSEA. Trimming took 5 bases from V and 5 from J, leaving 15 bases between them. CDR3 nucleotide sequence: TGCAGCGTTATACACAATTCGTGGGAGACCCAGTACTTC. The encoded protein is CSVIHNSWETQYF.

This chain connects TRBV12-5 to TRBJ1-1; no reliable D call. Germline V gene lookup returns CDR1 LGHNT and CDR2 FRNRAP. Between the trimmed V and J ends, which lost 1 base and 2 bases, there was a span of 5 bases. This CDR3 region has 13 residues. Here the CDR3 reads CASGLDLNTEAFF. The CDR3 DNA sequence: TGTGCTAGTGGTTTGGATCTAAACACTGAAGCTTTCTTT.

This clone has a handful of counts. The CDR3 DNA follows: TGTGCCAGCAGCTTTCCGGTTTTGGGGACTGAAGCTTTCTTT. Translation gives CASSFPVLGTEAFF. The chain combines TRBV7-2 with TRBJ1-1; no definite D call. The CDR3 has 14 residues. The V gene lost 3 bases and the J gene lost 5 bases, with 13 bases spanning the gap. Germline V gene data show CDR1 as SGHTA and CDR2 as FQGNSA.

The chain combines TRBV28 with TRBJ1-1; D gene ambiguous. Germline lookup yields CDR1 MDHEN and CDR2 SYDVKM. The length of the CDR3 is 15 residues. V lost 6 bases to trimming and J lost 2 bases, with 16 bases between them. The chain's CDR3 is CASRLLSTANTEAFF. The CDR3 DNA follows: TGTGCCAGCAGACTCTTAAGTACAGCAAACACTGAAGCTTTCTTT.

This chain connects TRBV27 to TRBJ1-4, with D unclear. Trimming pared 2 bases from V and 5 bases from J, leaving 6 bases between. The CDR3 consists of 13 residues. Germline V gene sequence: CDR1 MNHEY, CDR2 SMNVEV (reference sequence). As DNA, the CDR3 is TGTGCCAGCAGTTTAGGAGGGAATGAAAAACTGTTTTTT. This codes for CASSLGGNEKLFF.

The V gene is TRBV10-1, the J gene TRBJ2-1; perhaps TRBD1 as D (5 bases). Germline loops: CDR1 WNHNN, CDR2 SYGVQD (reference sequence). Trimming cost V 6 bases and J 0 bases, with 15 bases left between them. The CDR3 consists of 16 residues. The CDR3 reads CASRSTGPRSYNEQFF. The DNA for the CDR3 is TGCGCCAGCAGGTCTACAGGACCTCGCTCCTACAATGAGCAGTTCTTC.

This sequence joins TRBV6-5 and TRBJ1-4; D is perhaps TRBD1 (6 bases). This CDR3 is built from 15 residues. Trimming shortened V by 6 bases and J by 5 bases, and 16 bases separated the two germline ends. The germline V gene encodes CDR1 MNHEY and CDR2 SVGAGI. Here the CDR3 DNA reads TGTGCCAGCAGCCCCTCGGGGGGCAAAAATGAAAAACTGTTTTTT. Its translation: CASSPSGGKNEKLFF.

The J gene is TRBJ2-1, the V gene TRBV7-8; 8 bases are shared with TRBD1. Germline CDR1 is SGHVS and CDR2 is FQNEAQ. The CDR3 is 15 amino acids. Unmatched junction bases numbered 5, after V lost 7 bases and J lost 0 bases. CDR3: CASTRTGSSYNEQFF. The CDR3 DNA follows: TGTGCCAGCACCAGGACAGGGAGCTCCTACAATGAGCAGTTCTTC.

The V call is TRBV5-4, the J call TRBJ2-7; 11 bases are shared with TRBD1. The trim removed 4 bases at V and 1 base at J, leaving 4 bases unmatched. The length of the CDR3 is 15 residues. The germline V gene has CDR1 SGHNT and CDR2 YYREEE (reference sequence). The CDR3 is CASSTGQGASYEQYF. Here the CDR3 DNA reads TGTGCCAGCAGCACCGGACAGGGGGCTTCCTACGAGCAGTACTTC.

This chain links TRBV19 with TRBJ1-4; D is uncertain. The CDR3 length is 13 residues. V dropped 7 bases and J dropped 7 bases, with 13 bases sitting between them. Germline V gene sequence: CDR1 LNHDA, CDR2 SQIVND (reference sequence). The CDR3 DNA reads as TGTGCCAGTACCCGAGATGAGGGTGAAAAACTGTTTTTT. Protein product: CASTRDEGEKLFF.

The chain combines TRBV15 with TRBJ2-1; 8 bases line up with TRBD2. The germline V gene encodes CDR1 LNHNV and CDR2 YYDKDF (reference sequence). The CDR3 has 13 residues. V gave up 5 bases and J gave up 7 bases; unmatched junction bases: 4. CDR3 residues: CATSPKRGNEQFF. The DNA of the CDR3 is TGTGCCACCAGCCCAAAGCGGGGGAATGAGCAGTTCTTC.

This clone came up a few times. The chain recombines TRBV29-1 with TRBJ2-7; TRBD1 is a possible D gene (6 bases). CDR1 and CDR2 from the germline V gene are SQVTM and ANQGSEA. The CDR3 contains 13 residues. V was trimmed by 5 bases and J by 6 bases, leaving 17 bases between them. The CDR3 spells CSVQRQASGEQYF. The CDR3 DNA reads TGCAGCGTTCAAAGACAGGCCTCAGGCGAGCAGTACTTC.

V and J are TRBV6-5 and TRBJ1-5, with D perhaps TRBD1 (5 bases). In germline, CDR1 is MNHEY, CDR2 SVGAGI. V was trimmed by 6 bases and J by 8 bases, leaving 14 bases between them. The length of the CDR3 is 13 residues. The CDR3 here is CASRRQPSEPQHF. CDR3 in DNA: TGTGCCAGCAGACGACAGCCTTCTGAGCCCCAGCATTTT.

There are a few counts of this clone. The chain links TRBV9 to TRBJ1-2, with 9 bases aligning to TRBD1. The germline CDR1 and CDR2 sequences are SGDLS and YYNGEE. Trimming cost V 4 bases and J 7 bases; bases outside gene matches: 5. The CDR3 is made up of 13 amino acids. CDR3 sequence reads: CASSPTGGGGYTF. The CDR3 nucleotides read TGTGCCAGCAGCCCGACAGGGGGTGGTGGCTACACCTTC.

This chain uses TRBV7-9 with TRBJ2-1, with 9 bases matching TRBD2. The length of the CDR3 is 17 residues. CDR1 is SEHNR, CDR2 FQNEAQ, per germline (reference sequence). V gave up 5 bases and J gave up 8 bases; unmatched junction bases: 16. CDR3 loop: CASSLPFQLAGGDEQFF. As DNA, the CDR3 is TGTGCCAGCAGCCTACCATTCCAACTAGCGGGTGGGGATGAGCAGTTCTTC. The full variable domain, with the rest looked up from reference TRBV7-9 and TRBJ2-1, is DTGVSQNPRHKITKRGQNVTFRCDPISEHNRLYWYRQTLGQGPEFLTYFQNEAQLEKSRLLSDRFSAERPKGSFSTLEIQRTEQGDSAMYLCASSLPFQLAGGDEQFFGPGTRLTVL.

The rearrangement uses TRBV30 and TRBJ2-4, with D unresolved. Trimming left V 1 base short and J 3 bases short, with 13 bases between. The germline V gene encodes CDR1 GTSNPN and CDR2 SVGIG (reference sequence). The CDR3 totals 15 residues. CDR3 nucleotide sequence: TGTGCCTGGAGTGCGGCTTTCCTAGGCAAAAACATTCAGTACTTC. Amino acid sequence: CAWSAAFLGKNIQYF.

The table lists this clone with a few counts. CDR3 sequence (DNA): TGTGCCAGCAGCTTAGTAATAACGGGGGAACTGTTTTTT. Amino acid sequence: CASSLVITGELFF. This chain joins TRBV7-9 and TRBJ1-4, with D possibly matching TRBD1 (5 bases). Deletions cut 1 base from V and 12 bases from J, with 12 bases between. The germline CDR1 and CDR2 sequences are SEHNR and FQNEAQ (reference sequence). CDR3 length: 13 residues.

The chain recombines TRBV10-1 with TRBJ2-3; TRBD2 matches 14 bases. Germline CDR1 WNHNN, CDR2 SYGVQD (reference sequence). The CDR3 consists of 16 residues. V lost 6 bases, J lost 4 bases, and 6 bases stayed unmatched. DNA for the CDR3: TGCGCCAGCAGCGGACTAGCGGGAGGAAGGGCAGATACGCAGTATTTT. Encoded protein: CASSGLAGGRADTQYF.

This CDR3 reads CASSAGQGQQPQHF. CDR3 DNA sequence: TGTGCCAGCAGTGCTGGACAGGGGCAACAGCCCCAGCATTTT. The chain employs TRBV9 and TRBJ1-5; the match to TRBD1 covers 9 bases. Per the germline V gene, CDR1 is SGDLS and CDR2 is YYNGEE. The trim removed 5 bases at V and 7 bases at J, leaving 7 bases unmatched. The length of the CDR3 is 14 residues.

V is TRBV1 and J is TRBJ2-7; the table's D call, TRBD2, has no DNA check behind it. TRBV1 is classified as a pseudogene. This CDR3 has 16 amino acids. The CDR3 reads CTSSQEGRGPAHEQYF. CDR3 nucleotide sequence: TGCACCAGCAGCCAAGAAGGGCGGGGGCCAGCCCACGAGCAGTACTTC.

The gene calls are TRBV27 and TRBJ1-5; a possible D gene is TRBD1 (5 bases). The CDR3 is 18 amino acids. Germline lookup yields CDR1 MNHEY and CDR2 SMNVEV (reference sequence). The V and J ends lost 6 bases and 7 bases respectively, with 28 bases between them. CDR3 sequence: CASSHYPRAKGRDQPQHF. CDR3 nucleotides: TGTGCCAGCAGCCATTACCCCCGTGCGAAGGGGAGAGACCAGCCCCAGCATTTT.

The rearrangement joins TRBV27 to TRBJ2-1; tentatively, D is TRBD1 or TRBD2 (5 bases each). The CDR3 is 12 amino acids. Germline CDR1 is MNHEY and CDR2 is SMNVEV (reference sequence). V was cut by 10 bases and J by 6 bases, with 13 bases left in between. CDR3 residues: CANWDLFNEQFF. For the CDR3, the DNA is TGTGCCAACTGGGACCTGTTCAATGAGCAGTTCTTC.

This chain uses TRBV14 with TRBJ1-1; 8 positions match TRBD1. Trimming cost V 0 bases and J 5 bases; bases outside gene matches: 11. The CDR3 contains 17 residues. Germline CDR1 and CDR2: SGHDN and FVKESK. CDR3 nucleotides: TGTGCCAGCAGCCAAGATCGCCCGCGGACAGGGCGGACTGAAGCTTTCTTT. Residues: CASSQDRPRTGRTEAFF.

This chain connects TRBV18 to TRBJ1-5, with D hard to call. CDR3 length: 17 residues. Germline-derived CDR1 and CDR2 are KGHSH and LQKENI. The germline V and J ends were trimmed by 6 bases and 0 bases, with 18 bases remaining between them. The CDR3 is CASSASPPGLSNQPQHF. CDR3 coding DNA: TGTGCCAGCTCGGCATCCCCCCCGGGTCTTAGCAATCAGCCCCAGCATTTT.

J is TRBJ2-7 and V is TRBV5-1, with TRBD2 matching 13 bases. CDR1 is SGHRS, CDR2 YFSETQ, per germline. This CDR3 spans 17 amino acids. The J segment lost 4 bases and the V segment lost 3 bases, leaving 10 bases of the junction unmatched. CDR3 DNA sequence: TGCGCCAGCAGCTGGAGGACTAGCGGGGGAACTTCTTACGAGCAGTACTTC. Amino acid sequence: CASSWRTSGGTSYEQYF.

As DNA, the CDR3 is TGTGCCAGTAGTATTCGCCCCACGGGCGACGAGCAGTACTTC. The encoded protein is CASSIRPTGDEQYF. The rearrangement uses TRBV19 and TRBJ2-7; D ambiguous. The ends were cut back, 3 bases at V and 5 bases at J, with 14 bases in the middle. This CDR3 comprises 14 residues. Germline assignment: CDR1 LNHDA and CDR2 SQIVND (reference sequence).

The rearrangement links TRBV27 to TRBJ1-2, with D uncertain. Germline CDR1 and CDR2: MNHEY and SMNVEV (reference sequence). The CDR3 is 13 amino acids. V was trimmed by 3 bases and J by 5 bases, leaving 10 bases between them. The CDR3 bases are TGTGCCAGCAGTTTGGTTGGGGAGTATGGCTACACCTTC. Protein sequence: CASSLVGEYGYTF.